This T cell receptor (beta chain) was retrieved from a study of T-cell reconstitution after alpha-beta-depleted transplantation in children. This clonotype occurred a few times. Unique molecular identifiers were used to barcode this TCRbeta library. Via MiXCR, TCRdb re-called the PCR reads, giving one row per CDR3 protein. The table includes hundreds of thousands of distinct CDR3 sequences, around 16% detected once. This CDR3 comprises 17 residues. V lost 1 base and J lost 1, with 14 bases in between. Germline values: CDR1 MNHEY, CDR2 SMNVEV (reference sequence). This chain joins TRBV27 and TRBJ2-1; D is unclear. Source: PBMCs from the stem cell graft donor, taken from the stem cell graft. This TCR derives from a human donor who donated a stem cell graft to a child with acute lymphoblastic leukemia. CDR3 sequence (DNA): TGTGCCAGCAGTTTATTATACGGTCCGTTATCCTACAATGAGCAGTTCTTC. Residues: CASSLLYGPLSYNEQFF.